This T cell receptor beta chain was profiled in a study of cytomegalovirus exposure and HLA in healthy donors. The study ran its PCR with 60 Vbeta and 13 Jbeta primers. The protocol was immunoSEQ multiplex PCR, while the TCRdb copy is restricted to in-frame clones and leaves out a portion. This table has more than 80,000 clones, approximately 72% appearing once. This clone has just a few counts. This receptor was identified in a woman between 35 and 50 years old in good health and CMV-seropositive. Input material: PBMCs.

CDR3 DNA: TGTGCCAGCAGCCCGAATATACAGGGGGCTGGTGAGACCCAGTACTTC. This translates into CASSPNIQGAGETQYF. This chain uses TRBV5-8 with TRBJ2-5, with 9 positions matching TRBD1. Looked up from germline, CDR1 is SGHTS and CDR2 is YDEGEE. J gave up 5 bases and V 4 bases, and 12 bases lay outside the gene matches. There are 16 residues in the CDR3.